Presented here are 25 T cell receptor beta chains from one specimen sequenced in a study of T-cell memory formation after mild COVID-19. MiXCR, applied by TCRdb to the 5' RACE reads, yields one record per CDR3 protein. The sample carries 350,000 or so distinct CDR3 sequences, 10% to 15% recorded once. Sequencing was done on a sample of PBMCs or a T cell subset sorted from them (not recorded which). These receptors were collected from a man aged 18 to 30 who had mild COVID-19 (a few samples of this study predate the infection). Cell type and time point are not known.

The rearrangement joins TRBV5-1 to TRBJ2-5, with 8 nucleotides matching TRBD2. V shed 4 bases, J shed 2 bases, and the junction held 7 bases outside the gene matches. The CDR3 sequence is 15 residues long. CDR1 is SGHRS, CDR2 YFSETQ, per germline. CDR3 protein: CASSPGVAGQETQYF. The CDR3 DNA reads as TGCGCCAGCAGCCCCGGGGTAGCGGGACAAGAGACCCAGTACTTC. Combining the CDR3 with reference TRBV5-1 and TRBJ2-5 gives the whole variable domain KAGVTQTPRYLIKTRGQQVTLSCSPISGHRSVSWYQQTPGQGLQFLFEYFSETQRNKGNFPGRFSGRQFSNSRSEMNVSTLELGDSALYLCASSPGVAGQETQYFGPGTRLLVL.

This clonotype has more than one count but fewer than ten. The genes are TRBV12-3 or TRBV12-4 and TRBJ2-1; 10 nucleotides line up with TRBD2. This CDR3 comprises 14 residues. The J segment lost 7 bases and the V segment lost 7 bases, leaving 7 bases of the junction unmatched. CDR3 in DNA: TGTGCCAGCACAAGCGGGGGGGCGGGTAATGAGCAGTTCTTC. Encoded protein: CASTSGGAGNEQFF.

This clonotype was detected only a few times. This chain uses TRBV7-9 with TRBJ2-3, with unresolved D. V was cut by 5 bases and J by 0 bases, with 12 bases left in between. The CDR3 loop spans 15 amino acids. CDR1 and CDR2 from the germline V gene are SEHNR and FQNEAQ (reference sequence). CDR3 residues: CASSRTDSSTDTQYF. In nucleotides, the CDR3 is TGTGCCAGCAGCAGAACAGATTCTAGCACAGATACGCAGTATTTT.

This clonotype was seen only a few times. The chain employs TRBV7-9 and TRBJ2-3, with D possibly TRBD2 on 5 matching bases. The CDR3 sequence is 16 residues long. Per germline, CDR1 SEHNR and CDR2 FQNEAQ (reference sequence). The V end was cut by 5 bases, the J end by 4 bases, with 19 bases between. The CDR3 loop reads CASSPRRGYRADTQYF. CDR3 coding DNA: TGTGCCAGCAGCCCCCGCCGGGGATATCGAGCAGATACGCAGTATTTT.

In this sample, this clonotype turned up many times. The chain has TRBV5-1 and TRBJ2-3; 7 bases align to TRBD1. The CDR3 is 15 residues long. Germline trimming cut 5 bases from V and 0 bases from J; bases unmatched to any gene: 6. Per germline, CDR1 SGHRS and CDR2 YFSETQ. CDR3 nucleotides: TGCGCCAGCAGTCCCGGGACAGCTAGCACAGATACGCAGTATTTT. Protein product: CASSPGTASTDTQYF.

For the CDR3, the DNA is TGCGCCAGCAGCTTGAGGCTGGCGGGGGGCACCGGGGAGCTGTTTTTT. Protein sequence: CASSLRLAGGTGELFF. The chain recombines TRBV5-1 with TRBJ2-2, with 8 nucleotides matching TRBD2. Looked up from germline, CDR1 is SGHRS and CDR2 is YFSETQ. This CDR3 has 16 amino acids. V shed 1 base, J shed 4 bases, and the junction held 6 bases outside the gene matches.

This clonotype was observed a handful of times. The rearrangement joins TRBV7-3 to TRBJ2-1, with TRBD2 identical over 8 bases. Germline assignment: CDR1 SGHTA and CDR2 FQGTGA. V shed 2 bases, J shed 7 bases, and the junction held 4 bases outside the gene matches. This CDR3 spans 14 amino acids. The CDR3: CASSLAGGKNEQFF. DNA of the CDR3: TGTGCCAGCAGCTTAGCGGGGGGTAAAAATGAGCAGTTCTTC.

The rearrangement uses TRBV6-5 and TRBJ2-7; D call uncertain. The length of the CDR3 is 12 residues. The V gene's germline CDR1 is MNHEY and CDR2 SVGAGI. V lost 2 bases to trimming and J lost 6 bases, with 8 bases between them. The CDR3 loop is CASSYVGSEQYF. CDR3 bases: TGTGCCAGCAGTTACGTCGGTTCCGAGCAGTACTTC.

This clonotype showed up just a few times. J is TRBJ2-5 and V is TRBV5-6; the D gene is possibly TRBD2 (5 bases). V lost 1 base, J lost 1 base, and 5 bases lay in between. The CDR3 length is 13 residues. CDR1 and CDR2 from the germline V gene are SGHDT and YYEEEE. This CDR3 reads CASSLLAQETQYF. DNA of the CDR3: TGTGCCAGCAGCTTGCTAGCCCAAGAGACCCAGTACTTC. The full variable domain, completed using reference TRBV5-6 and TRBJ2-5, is DAGVTQSPTHLIKTRGQQVTLRCSPKSGHDTVSWYQQALGQGPQFIFQYYEEEERQRGNFPDRFSGHQFPNYSSELNVNALLLGDSALYLCASSLLAQETQYFGPGTRLLVL.

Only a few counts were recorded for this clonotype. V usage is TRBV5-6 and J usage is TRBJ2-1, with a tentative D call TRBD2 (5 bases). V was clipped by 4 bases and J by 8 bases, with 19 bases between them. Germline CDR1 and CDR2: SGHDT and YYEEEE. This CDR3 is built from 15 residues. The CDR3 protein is CASSTPGSTGDEQFF. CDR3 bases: TGTGCCAGCAGCACCCCGGGAAGCACGGGCGATGAGCAGTTCTTC.

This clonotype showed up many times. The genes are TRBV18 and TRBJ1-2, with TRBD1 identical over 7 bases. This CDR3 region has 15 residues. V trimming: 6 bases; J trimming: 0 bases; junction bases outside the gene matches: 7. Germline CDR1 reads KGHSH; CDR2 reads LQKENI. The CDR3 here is CASSPGQLTNYGYTF. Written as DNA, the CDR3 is TGTGCCAGCTCTCCGGGACAGTTGACTAACTATGGCTACACCTTC.

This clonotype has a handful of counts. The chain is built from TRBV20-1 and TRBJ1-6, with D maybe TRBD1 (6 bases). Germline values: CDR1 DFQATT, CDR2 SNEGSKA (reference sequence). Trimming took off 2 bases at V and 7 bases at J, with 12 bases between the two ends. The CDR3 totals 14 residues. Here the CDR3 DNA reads TGCAGTGCTAGATCGGACAGTCGGAATTCACCCCTCCACTTT. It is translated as CSARSDSRNSPLHF.

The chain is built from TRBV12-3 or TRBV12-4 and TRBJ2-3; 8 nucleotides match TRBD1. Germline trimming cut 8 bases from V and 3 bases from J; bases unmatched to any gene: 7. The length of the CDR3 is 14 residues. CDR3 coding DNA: TGTGCCAGCGGCGACAGGGGCGGGACAGATACGCAGTATTTT. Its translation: CASGDRGGTDTQYF.

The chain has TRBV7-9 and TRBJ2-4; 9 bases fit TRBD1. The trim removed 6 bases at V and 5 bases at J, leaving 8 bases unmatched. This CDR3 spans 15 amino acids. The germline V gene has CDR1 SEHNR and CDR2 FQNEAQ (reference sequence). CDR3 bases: TGTGCCAGCAGTCCGGGACAGGGAATCCAAAACATTCAGTACTTC. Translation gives CASSPGQGIQNIQYF.

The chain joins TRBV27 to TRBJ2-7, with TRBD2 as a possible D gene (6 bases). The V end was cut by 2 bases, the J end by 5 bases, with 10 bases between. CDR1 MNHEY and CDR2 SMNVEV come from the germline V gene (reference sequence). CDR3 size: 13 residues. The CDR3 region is CASSLAGINEQYF. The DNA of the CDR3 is TGTGCCAGCAGTTTAGCGGGGATTAACGAGCAGTACTTC.

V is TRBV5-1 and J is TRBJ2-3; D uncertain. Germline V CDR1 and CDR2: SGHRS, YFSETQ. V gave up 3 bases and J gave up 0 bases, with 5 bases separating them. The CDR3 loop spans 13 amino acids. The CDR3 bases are TGCGCCAGCAGCTCGATTAGCACAGATACGCAGTATTTT. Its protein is CASSSISTDTQYF. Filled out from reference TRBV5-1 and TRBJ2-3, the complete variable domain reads KAGVTQTPRYLIKTRGQQVTLSCSPISGHRSVSWYQQTPGQGLQFLFEYFSETQRNKGNFPGRFSGRQFSNSRSEMNVSTLELGDSALYLCASSSISTDTQYFGPGTRLTVL.

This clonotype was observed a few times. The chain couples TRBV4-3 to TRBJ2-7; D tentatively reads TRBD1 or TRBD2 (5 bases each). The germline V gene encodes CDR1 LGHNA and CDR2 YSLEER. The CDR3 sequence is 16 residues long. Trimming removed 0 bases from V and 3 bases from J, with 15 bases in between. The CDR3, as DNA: TGCGCCAGCAGCCAAGAAGCCCGGGACGTTGACTACGAGCAGTACTTC. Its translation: CASSQEARDVDYEQYF.

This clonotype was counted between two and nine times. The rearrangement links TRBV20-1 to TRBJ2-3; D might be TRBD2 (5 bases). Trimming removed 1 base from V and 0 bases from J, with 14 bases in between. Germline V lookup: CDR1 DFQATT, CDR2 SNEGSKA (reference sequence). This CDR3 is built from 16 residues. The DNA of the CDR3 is TGCAGTGCTAGAGTTTTGGACTGGACTAGCACAGATACGCAGTATTTT. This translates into CSARVLDWTSTDTQYF.

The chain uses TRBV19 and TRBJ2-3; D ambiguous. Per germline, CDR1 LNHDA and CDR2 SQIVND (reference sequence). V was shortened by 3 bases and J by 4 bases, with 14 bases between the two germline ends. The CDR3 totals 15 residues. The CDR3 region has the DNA TGTGCCAGTAGTATGGCGTTAATCGGGTCAGATACGCAGTATTTT. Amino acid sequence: CASSMALIGSDTQYF.

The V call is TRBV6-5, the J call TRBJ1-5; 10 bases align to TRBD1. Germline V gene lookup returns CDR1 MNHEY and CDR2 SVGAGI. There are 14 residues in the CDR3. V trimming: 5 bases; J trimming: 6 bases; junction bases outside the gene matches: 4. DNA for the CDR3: TGTGCCAGCAGTGACAGGGGGCTTGGTCAGCCCCAGCATTTT. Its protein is CASSDRGLGQPQHF.

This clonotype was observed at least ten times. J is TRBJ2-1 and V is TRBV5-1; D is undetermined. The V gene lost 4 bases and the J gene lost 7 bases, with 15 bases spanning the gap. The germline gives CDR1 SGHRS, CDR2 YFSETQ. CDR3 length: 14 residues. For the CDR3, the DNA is TGCGCCAGCAGCGCCTATGGGGAAGAGAATGAGCAGTTCTTC. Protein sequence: CASSAYGEENEQFF.

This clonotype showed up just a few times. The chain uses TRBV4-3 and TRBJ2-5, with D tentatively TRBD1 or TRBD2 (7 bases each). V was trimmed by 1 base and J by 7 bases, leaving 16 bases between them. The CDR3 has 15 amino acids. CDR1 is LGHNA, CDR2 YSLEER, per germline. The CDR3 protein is CASSQADREGGTQYF. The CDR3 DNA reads TGCGCCAGCAGCCAAGCCGACAGGGAGGGGGGGACCCAGTACTTC.

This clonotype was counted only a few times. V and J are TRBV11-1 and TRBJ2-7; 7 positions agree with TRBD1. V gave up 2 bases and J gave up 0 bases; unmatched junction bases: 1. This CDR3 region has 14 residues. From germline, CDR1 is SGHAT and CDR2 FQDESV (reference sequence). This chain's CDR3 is CASSLHRGSYEQYV. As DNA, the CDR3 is TGTGCCAGCAGCTTACACAGGGGCTCCTACGAGCAGTACGTC.

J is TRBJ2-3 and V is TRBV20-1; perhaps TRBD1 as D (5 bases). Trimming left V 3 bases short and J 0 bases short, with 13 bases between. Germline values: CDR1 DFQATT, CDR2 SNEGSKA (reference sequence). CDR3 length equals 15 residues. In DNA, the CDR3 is TGCAGTGCTAGGGACAAGGGATCTAGCACAGATACGCAGTATTTT. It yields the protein CSARDKGSSTDTQYF.

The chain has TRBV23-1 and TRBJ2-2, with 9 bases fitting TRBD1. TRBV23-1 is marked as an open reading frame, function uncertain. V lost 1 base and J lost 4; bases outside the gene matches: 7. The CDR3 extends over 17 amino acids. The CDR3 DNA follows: TGCGCCAGCAGTCAATTGGGACAGGGATCTTGCACCGGGGAGCTGTTTTTT. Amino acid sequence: CASSQLGQGSCTGELFF.